This TCR beta chain appears in the sequencing data of a study of T cells in Graves' hyperthyroidism and ophthalmopathy. CDR1 and CDR2 (germline): MNHEY, SVGEGT. This CDR3 spans 14 amino acids. Trimming took 6 bases from V and 6 from J, leaving 15 bases between them. This clonotype was detected many times. Amplified TCR beta CDR3 regions came from RNA transcripts. A set of HTBI primers served as the primers for a first-round RT-PCR of the TCR CDR3. TCRdb processed the multiplex PCR reads anew with MiXCR; each CDR3 protein has one entry. The profile shows 500,000 to 650,000 distinct CDR3 sequences, around 20% of them singletons.

Sequenced material: blood. This TCR derives from a man between 35 and 55 years old with Graves' ophthalmopathy. J is TRBJ1-5 and V is TRBV6-2 or TRBV6-3; tentatively, D is TRBD1 (6 bases). The DNA for the CDR3 is TGTGCCAGCAGCTCTACAGGGCCTCGTCAGCCCCAGCATTTT. Its protein product is CASSSTGPRQPQHF.